This TCR beta chain was retrieved from a study of cytomegalovirus exposure and HLA in healthy donors. As for the study in general: Assignment to the Caucasian-associated ancestry cluster applied to less than 85% of the approximately 390 genotyped donors. General study results and limits: Accurate HLA-A and HLA-B prediction from TCR beta sequences was reported for most subjects. The study flagged roughly 160 TCR beta chains as cytomegalovirus-associated.

Looked up from germline, CDR1 is MNHNS and CDR2 is SASEGT. V lost 8 bases and J lost 5; bases outside the gene matches: 5. The CDR3 sequence is 15 residues long. PCR employed 60 Vbeta and 13 Jbeta primers. Only in-frame clones appear in the TCRdb table, and some are missing; sequencing was by immunoSEQ multiplex PCR. The sample carries a few hundred thousand clones, about nine tenths recorded once. Notes on this clone: Its specificity is not known.

Sample: PBMCs. The source is a girl aged 2 to 10 in good health and CMV-seronegative. The V and J genes are TRBV6-1 and TRBJ1-6; 11 positions match TRBD1. The CDR3 DNA sequence: TGTGCCAGCCGCAGGGACAGGGGGGATAATTCACCCCTCCACTTT. It specifies CASRRDRGDNSPLHF.